The source of this TCR beta chain is a study of T cell responses to AZD1222 COVID-19 vaccine. The method was immunoSEQ multiplex PCR; TCRdb's version includes in-frame clones alone and lacks a portion of them. The table lists fewer than 55,000 clones, 83% of them singletons. This CDR3 is 17 amino acids long. The J segment lost 1 base and the V segment lost 1 base, leaving 5 bases of the junction unmatched. Germline V gene data show CDR1 as MGHDK and CDR2 as SYGVNS. The rearrangement uses TRBV25-1 and TRBJ2-5; 11 positions agree with TRBD1. The origin of this receptor is an adult in good health. The sample in question was peripheral blood, obtained on day 0 of AZD1222 vaccination. Here the CDR3 DNA reads TGTGCCAGCAGTGAATTTAAGGGGACAGGGGGCCAAGAGACCCAGTACTTC. Its translation is CASSEFKGTGGQETQYF.